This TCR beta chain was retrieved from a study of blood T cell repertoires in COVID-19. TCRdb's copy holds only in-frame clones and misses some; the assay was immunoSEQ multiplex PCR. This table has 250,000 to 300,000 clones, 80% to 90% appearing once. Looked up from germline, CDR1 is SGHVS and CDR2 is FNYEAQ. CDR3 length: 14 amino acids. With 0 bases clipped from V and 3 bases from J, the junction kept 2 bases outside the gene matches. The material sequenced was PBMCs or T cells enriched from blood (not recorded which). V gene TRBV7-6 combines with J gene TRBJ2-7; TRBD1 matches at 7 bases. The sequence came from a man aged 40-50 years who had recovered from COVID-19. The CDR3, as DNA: TGTGCCAGCAGCTTAGCCGACAGGGACTACGAGCAGTACTTC. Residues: CASSLADRDYEQYF.